One sample yielded the 25 T cell receptor beta chains listed below, sequenced in a study of OX40 agonist ivuxolimab in advanced cancers. Libraries were prepared by immunoSEQ multiplex PCR; TCRdb keeps only in-frame clonotypes and omits some of them. The sample lists around 95,000 clones; 85% to 90% were seen once. This material consisted of CD4+ or CD8+ T cells sorted from blood, taken in a trial of the OX40 agonist ivuxolimab. The receptor set was obtained from an adult with an advanced solid tumor such as melanoma, head and neck, liver or kidney cancer.

The V call is TRBV14, the J call TRBJ2-5; the D is unclear. The ends were cut back, 0 bases at V and 2 bases at J, with 7 bases in the middle. Looked up from germline, CDR1 is SGHDN and CDR2 is FVKESK. This CDR3 spans 14 amino acids. CDR3 bases: TGTGCCAGCAGCCAAGATTGGGATCAAGAGACCCAGTACTTC. Translating gives CASSQDWDQETQYF.

The chain is built from TRBV7-9 and TRBJ2-5; 7 nucleotides line up with TRBD2. Trimming removed 5 bases from V and 5 bases from J; junction bases left unmatched: 8. Germline CDR1 reads SEHNR; CDR2 reads FQNEAQ (reference sequence). The CDR3 extends over 14 amino acids. The CDR3 is CASSKSLGGETQYF. The CDR3 region has the DNA TGTGCCAGCAGCAAATCCCTGGGAGGGGAGACCCAGTACTTC. Full variable domain (remainder filled in from reference TRBV7-9 and TRBJ2-5): DTGVSQNPRHKITKRGQNVTFRCDPISEHNRLYWYRQTLGQGPEFLTYFQNEAQLEKSRLLSDRFSAERPKGSFSTLEIQRTEQGDSAMYLCASSKSLGGETQYFGPGTRLLVL.

The chain combines TRBV19 with TRBJ2-2; D unresolved. Trimming cost V 5 bases and J 2 bases, with 12 bases left between them. The length of the CDR3 is 15 residues. Germline CDR1 and CDR2: LNHDA and SQIVND (reference sequence). CDR3 coding DNA: TGTGCCAGTAGTCCCTCCCAGGCTAACACCGGGGAGCTGTTTTTT. Encoded protein: CASSPSQANTGELFF.

The V gene is TRBV10-3, the J gene TRBJ2-7; D not certain. The V end lost 2 bases, the J end lost 3 bases, and 8 bases lay between the germline ends. The CDR3 extends over 13 amino acids. CDR1 and CDR2 (germline): ENHRY, SYGVKD. The CDR3 nucleotides are TGTGCCATCAGTGAGGTAAACCACTACGAGCAGTACTTC. This translates into CAISEVNHYEQYF.

The gene calls are TRBV7-2 and TRBJ2-7; D ambiguous. CDR3 size: 11 residues. Per the germline V gene, CDR1 is SGHTA and CDR2 is FQGNSA. V was clipped by 2 bases and J by 7 bases, with 6 bases between them. This chain's CDR3 is CASSLYKEQYF. In DNA form, the CDR3 reads TGTGCCAGCAGCTTATACAAGGAGCAGTACTTC.

The chain links TRBV5-1 to TRBJ1-1; D is possibly TRBD1 (5 bases). The germline V and J ends were trimmed by 3 bases and 0 bases, with 12 bases remaining between them. CDR3 length: 15 residues. Germline V gives CDR1 SGHRS, CDR2 YFSETQ. The CDR3 sequence is CASSSTTEMNTEAFF. The CDR3 bases are TGCGCCAGCAGCTCTACGACAGAGATGAACACTGAAGCTTTCTTT. Supplemented by reference TRBV5-1 and TRBJ1-1, the full variable domain reads KAGVTQTPRYLIKTRGQQVTLSCSPISGHRSVSWYQQTPGQGLQFLFEYFSETQRNKGNFPGRFSGRQFSNSRSEMNVSTLELGDSALYLCASSSTTEMNTEAFFGQGTRLTVV.

This clone was observed a single time. The V call is TRBV9, the J call TRBJ2-6; TRBD1 might be the D (6 bases). Germline CDR1 and CDR2: SGDLS and YYNGEE. The CDR3 totals 15 residues. V lost 4 bases and J lost 2, with 10 bases in between. Written as DNA, the CDR3 is TGTGCCAGCAGCCTACAGGGTGCTGGGGCCAACGTCCTGACTTTC. Translated, it gives CASSLQGAGANVLTF.

The rearrangement uses TRBV9 and TRBJ1-4; a possible D gene is TRBD1 (5 bases). Trimming removed 3 bases from V and 1 base from J, with 7 bases in between. The CDR3 is 14 amino acids. Looked up from germline, CDR1 is SGDLS and CDR2 is YYNGEE. The CDR3 DNA sequence: TGTGCCAGCAGCGCGGGGGGAACTAATGAAAAACTGTTTTTT. It specifies CASSAGGTNEKLFF.

This chain uses TRBV5-1 with TRBJ2-2; possible D gene TRBD1, 5 bases. V lost 4 bases to trimming and J lost 6 bases, with 22 bases between them. The CDR3 loop spans 17 amino acids. Germline assignment: CDR1 SGHRS and CDR2 YFSETQ. CDR3: CASSPTDLSTVPGELFF. CDR3 bases: TGCGCCAGCAGCCCGACTGATCTGTCGACAGTCCCCGGGGAGCTGTTTTTT.

The chain combines TRBV18 with TRBJ1-1, with D possibly being TRBD1 (5 bases). The CDR3 is made up of 15 amino acids. Trimming pared 0 bases from V and 0 bases from J, leaving 8 bases between. From germline, CDR1 is KGHSH and CDR2 LQKENI. The CDR3 sequence: CASSPPKTVNTEAFF. The CDR3 DNA reads as TGTGCCAGCTCACCACCGAAGACAGTGAACACTGAAGCTTTCTTT.

The chain recombines TRBV9 with TRBJ1-4; 7 positions match TRBD1. Germline V gene lookup returns CDR1 SGDLS and CDR2 YYNGEE. The CDR3 runs 15 residues. The ends lost 4 bases at V and 3 bases at J; junction bases unmatched: 6. CDR3 residues: CASSSQGRANEKLFF. CDR3 nucleotides: TGTGCCAGCAGCTCACAGGGGAGGGCTAATGAAAAACTGTTTTTT.

The V call is TRBV2, the J call TRBJ2-3; TRBD2 is a possible D gene (5 bases). The CDR3 runs 13 residues. Trimming cost V 5 bases and J 2 bases, with 8 bases left between them. Per germline, CDR1 SNHLY and CDR2 FYNNEI. The CDR3 reads CASSTGNTDTQYF. The CDR3 region has the DNA TGTGCCAGCAGTACGGGAAACACAGATACGCAGTATTTT.

CDR3 coding DNA: TGCAGCGACGGAGGCTTAGCGAACACTGAAGCTTTCTTT. Protein: CSDGGLANTEAFF. The J gene is TRBJ1-1, the V gene TRBV29-1; D gene ambiguous. Germline CDR1 reads SQVTM; CDR2 reads ANQGSEA. There are 13 residues in the CDR3. V lost 7 bases, J lost 1 base, and 13 bases lay in between. The full variable domain, its missing parts supplied by reference TRBV29-1 and TRBJ1-1, is SAVISQKPSRDICQRGTSLTIQCQVDSQVTMMFWYRQQPGQSLTLIATANQGSEATYESGFVIDKFPISRPNLTFSTLTVSNMSPEDSSIYLCSDGGLANTEAFFGQGTRLTVV.

V and J are TRBV27 and TRBJ2-1; a possible D gene is TRBD1 (6 bases). The CDR3 has 19 residues. Trimming left V 5 bases short and J 0 bases short, with 23 bases between. In germline, CDR1 is MNHEY, CDR2 SMNVEV (reference sequence). The CDR3 spells CASSIKGQRALSSYNEQFF. CDR3 nucleotides: TGTGCCAGCAGTATTAAAGGACAGAGAGCCCTCAGCTCCTACAATGAGCAGTTCTTC.

V gene TRBV15 combines with J gene TRBJ1-2; D is unclear. The V end lost 5 bases, the J end lost 2 bases, and 15 bases lay between the germline ends. CDR3 size: 15 residues. Germline CDR1 reads LNHNV; CDR2 reads YYDKDF (reference sequence). The CDR3 DNA reads TGTGCCACCAGCCCCCAGAATAGGGAGAACTATGGCTACACCTTC. Its translation is CATSPQNRENYGYTF. The entire variable domain, with the rest obtained from reference TRBV15 and TRBJ1-2, is as follows: DAMVIQNPRYQVTQFGKPVTLSCSQTLNHNVMYWYQQKSSQAPKLLFHYYDKDFNNEADTPDNFQSRRPNTSFCFLDIRSPGLGDTAMYLCATSPQNRENYGYTFGSGTRLTVV.

In its sample, this clone was seen once. This chain links TRBV7-8 with TRBJ1-1; possible D gene TRBD1, 5 bases. Germline CDR1 reads SGHVS; CDR2 reads FQNEAQ. There are 15 residues in the CDR3. Trimming took off 6 bases at V and 5 bases at J, with 19 bases between the two ends. The CDR3 coding sequence is TGTGCCAGCAGGCCCGGGACTGTGGGAGTGACTGAAGCTTTCTTT. Protein: CASRPGTVGVTEAFF.

The V and J genes are TRBV6-1 and TRBJ2-1; D might be TRBD1 (6 bases). Trimming pared 6 bases from V and 10 bases from J, leaving 16 bases between. The germline CDR1 and CDR2 sequences are MNHNS and SASEGT. The CDR3 is made up of 13 amino acids. CDR3 nucleotide sequence: TGTGCCAGCAGAGATCCGGGACAAAGCGAGCAGTTCTTC. Its protein product is CASRDPGQSEQFF.

The genes are TRBV7-2 and TRBJ1-4, with unresolved D. V lost 1 base to trimming and J lost 4 bases, with 10 bases between them. Germline CDR1 SGHTA, CDR2 FQGNSA. The CDR3 extends over 15 amino acids. For the CDR3, the DNA is TGTGCCAGCAGCTTAGTAGCCAGCCGTAATGAAAAACTGTTTTTT. This codes for CASSLVASRNEKLFF. Full variable domain (remainder filled in from reference TRBV7-2 and TRBJ1-4): GAGVSQSPSNKVTEKGKDVELRCDPISGHTALYWYRQSLGQGLEFLIYFQGNSAPDKSGLPSDRFSAERTGGSVSTLTIQRTQQEDSAVYLCASSLVASRNEKLFFGSGTQLSVL.

This chain links TRBV28 with TRBJ2-7; 8 bases map to TRBD1. This CDR3 comprises 14 residues. The J segment lost 2 bases and the V segment lost 7 bases, leaving 7 bases of the junction unmatched. CDR1 and CDR2 (germline): MDHEN, SYDVKM. CDR3 nucleotide sequence: TGTGCCAGCAACTCCGGGGACAGGACCTACGAGCAGTACTTC. Translation: CASNSGDRTYEQYF.

CDR3 bases: TGTGCCAGCAGTATGGGACGCAACTATGGCTACACCTTC. Its translation is CASSMGRNYGYTF. The V gene is TRBV27, the J gene TRBJ1-2; D may be TRBD1 (5 bases). Deletions cut 5 bases from V and 2 bases from J, with 9 bases between. The CDR3 covers 13 residues. CDR1 and CDR2 (germline): MNHEY, SMNVEV (reference sequence).

V and J are TRBV9 and TRBJ2-1; 9 nucleotides align to TRBD2. The CDR3 spans 13 residues. CDR1 SGDLS and CDR2 YYNGEE come from the germline V gene. The J segment lost 4 bases and the V segment lost 7 bases, leaving 3 bases of the junction unmatched. In DNA form, the CDR3 reads TGTGCCAGCTCGCTAGCGGGGTACAATGAGCAGTTCTTC. Its translation is CASSLAGYNEQFF.

V gene TRBV5-6 combines with J gene TRBJ2-7; no reliable D call. This CDR3 is 14 amino acids long. Per the germline V gene, CDR1 is SGHDT and CDR2 is YYEEEE. V was cut by 1 base and J by 0 bases, with 8 bases left in between. CDR3 sequence (DNA): TGTGCCAGCAGCTTGCGCAGACACTCCTACGAGCAGTACTTC. Translating gives CASSLRRHSYEQYF.

The V gene is TRBV11-2, the J gene TRBJ2-3; 8 bases align to TRBD2. The CDR3 has 19 residues. Germline V gives CDR1 SGHAT, CDR2 FQNNGV. Trimming removed 0 bases from V and 0 bases from J; junction bases left unmatched: 11. In DNA form, the CDR3 reads TGTGCCAGCAGCTTAGATCGATCAACTAGCGGAGCAAGCACAGATACGCAGTATTTT. As protein: CASSLDRSTSGASTDTQYF. Full variable domain (outside the CDR3, taken from reference TRBV11-2 and TRBJ2-3): EAGVAQSPRYKIIEKRQSVAFWCNPISGHATLYWYQQILGQGPKLLIQFQNNGVVDDSQLPKDRFSAERLKGVDSTLKIQPAKLEDSAVYLCASSLDRSTSGASTDTQYFGPGTRLTVL.

The chain carries TRBV2 and TRBJ1-2; the D is unclear. V lost 4 bases and J lost 0, with 12 bases in between. The CDR3 runs 15 residues. Germline V gene data show CDR1 as SNHLY and CDR2 as FYNNEI. CDR3 sequence (DNA): TGTGCCAGCAGTGTGACGGCCTTAGCTAACTATGGCTACACCTTC. The encoded protein is CASSVTALANYGYTF.

The genes are TRBV16 and TRBJ1-3; D remains ambiguous. Germline lookup yields CDR1 KGHSY and CDR2 FQNENV. The CDR3 contains 14 residues. V was trimmed by 3 bases and J by 0 bases, leaving 6 bases between them. CDR3 region: CASSQASSGNTIYF. As DNA, the CDR3 is TGTGCCAGCAGCCAGGCGAGCTCTGGAAACACCATATATTTT.